This T cell receptor (beta chain) was profiled in a study of blood T cell repertoires in COVID-19. The method was immunoSEQ multiplex PCR; TCRdb's version includes in-frame clones alone and lacks a portion of them. The sample shows 90,000 to 120,000 clones, more than 70% of them seen only once. The CDR3 has 15 residues. V shed 6 bases, J shed 4 bases, and the junction held 9 bases outside the gene matches. Looked up from germline, CDR1 is LNHDA and CDR2 is SQIVND (reference sequence). Sequenced: peripheral blood. This chain uses TRBV19 with TRBJ1-2, with TRBD1 matching over 9 bases. The TCR sequence derives from a man between 70 and 80 years old with acute or convalescent COVID-19. The chain's CDR3 is CASRKQGALGYGYTF. The CDR3 DNA reads as TGTGCCAGTAGAAAACAGGGGGCCCTCGGCTATGGCTACACCTTC.